These 25 T cell receptor beta chains were sequenced from one sample in a study of blood T cell repertoires in COVID-19. The protocol was immunoSEQ multiplex PCR, while the TCRdb copy is restricted to in-frame clones and leaves out a portion. The sample lists approximately 130,000 clones, under 85% seen once, with 18% in the top ten. The sequenced sample was PBMCs or T cells enriched from blood (not recorded which). All receptors derive from a man aged 30 to 45 who had recovered from COVID-19.

This clone was detected only a few times. The chain uses TRBV11-3 and TRBJ2-3, with D possibly matching TRBD1 (5 bases). The germline gives CDR1 SGHNT, CDR2 YENEEA. V lost 2 bases and J lost 0, with 9 bases in between. The CDR3 loop spans 15 amino acids. This CDR3 reads CASSLTRQSTDTQYF. The CDR3 DNA follows: TGTGCCAGCAGCTTAACCCGACAGAGCACAGATACGCAGTATTTT. Complete variable domain (other parts from reference TRBV11-3 and TRBJ2-3): EAGVVQSPRYKIIEKKQPVAFWCNPISGHNTLYWYLQNLGQGPELLIRYENEEAVDDSQLPKDRFSAERLKGVDSTLKIQPAELGDSAVYLCASSLTRQSTDTQYFGPGTRLTVL.

This sequence joins TRBV9 and TRBJ1-2; 11 nucleotides match TRBD1. The V and J ends lost 3 bases and 1 base, in that order; junction bases with no gene match: 5. CDR3 length: 16 residues. Germline V gene sequence: CDR1 SGDLS, CDR2 YYNGEE. CDR3 DNA sequence: TGTGCCAGCAGCGCCCCCGGGACAGGGGGTAACTATGGCTACACCTTC. This sequence encodes CASSAPGTGGNYGYTF.

This clone was detected only a few times. The chain has TRBV28 and TRBJ2-7, with TRBD1 matching 7 bases. The CDR3 consists of 15 residues. Germline CDR1 is MDHEN and CDR2 is SYDVKM. Trimming cost V 5 bases and J 3 bases; bases outside gene matches: 10. CDR3 residues: CASSQPRDSNYEQYV. DNA of the CDR3: TGTGCCAGCAGTCAACCTCGGGACAGCAACTACGAGCAGTACGTC.

The J gene is TRBJ2-5, the V gene TRBV11-2, with D possibly being TRBD2 (7 bases). The CDR3 runs 16 residues. The germline V gene encodes CDR1 SGHAT and CDR2 FQNNGV. Trimming took 0 bases from V and 1 from J, leaving 12 bases between them. CDR3 DNA sequence: TGTGCCAGCAGCTTAGAAGGGGGAGGGGGCCAAGAGACCCAGTACTTC. Amino acid sequence: CASSLEGGGGQETQYF.

The genes are TRBV5-1 and TRBJ2-1; 11 bases match TRBD2. The V and J ends lost 3 bases and 8 bases, in that order; junction bases with no gene match: 10. Germline CDR1 SGHRS, CDR2 YFSETQ. The CDR3 has 16 amino acids. The CDR3 reads CASSYATSGVFDEQFF. CDR3 coding DNA: TGCGCCAGCAGCTATGCGACTAGCGGGGTCTTCGATGAGCAGTTCTTC.

The chain employs TRBV6-1 and TRBJ1-5; D is undetermined. Trimming left V 3 bases short and J 2 bases short, with 14 bases between. Looked up from germline, CDR1 is MNHNS and CDR2 is SASEGT. This CDR3 region has 16 residues. The CDR3, as DNA: TGTGCCAGCAGTGATCGGTCCGGGGTTGGCAATCAGCCCCAGCATTTT. Translating gives CASSDRSGVGNQPQHF.

The chain recombines TRBV5-4 with TRBJ2-1; unclear D gene. V shed 0 bases and J shed 1 base, with 5 bases lying between them. Germline V gives CDR1 SGHNT, CDR2 YYREEE (reference sequence). This CDR3 has 14 amino acids. This chain's CDR3 is CASSLVGSYNEQFF. The CDR3 region has the DNA TGTGCCAGCAGCTTGGTCGGGTCCTACAATGAGCAGTTCTTC.

The V and J genes are TRBV2 and TRBJ2-1; no clear D. Germline CDR1 is SNHLY and CDR2 is FYNNEI. V lost 7 bases and J 6 bases, leaving 13 bases between the germline ends. This CDR3 comprises 13 residues. This CDR3 reads CASTSTSGNEQFF. The CDR3 nucleotides are TGTGCCAGCACCTCTACGTCAGGCAATGAGCAGTTCTTC.

V gene TRBV6-5 combines with J gene TRBJ1-5; TRBD1 is a possible D gene (5 bases). The germline CDR1 and CDR2 sequences are MNHEY and SVGAGI. CDR3 length: 14 amino acids. Trimming took 0 bases from V and 9 from J, leaving 12 bases between them. The CDR3, as DNA: TGTGCCAGCAGTTACTCGGGGCAGCAACGGCCCCAGCATTTT. Translating gives CASSYSGQQRPQHF.

This chain connects TRBV7-2 to TRBJ1-6; 10 nucleotides align to TRBD1. V lost 6 bases, J lost 9 bases, and 5 bases stayed unmatched. The CDR3 runs 14 residues. CDR1 is SGHTA, CDR2 FQGNSA, per germline. CDR3 amino acids: CASSPDRGLSPLHF. CDR3 coding DNA: TGTGCCAGCAGTCCCGACAGGGGGCTTTCACCCCTCCACTTT. The variable domain in full, with the rest retrieved from reference TRBV7-2 and TRBJ1-6, is GAGVSQSPSNKVTEKGKDVELRCDPISGHTALYWYRQSLGQGLEFLIYFQGNSAPDKSGLPSDRFSAERTGGSVSTLTIQRTQQEDSAVYLCASSPDRGLSPLHFGNGTRLTVT.

The V call is TRBV18, the J call TRBJ2-5; 11 positions match TRBD1. The CDR3 has 15 amino acids. Germline V gene sequence: CDR1 KGHSH, CDR2 LQKENI. Unmatched junction bases numbered 2, after V lost 4 bases and J lost 1 base. CDR3 bases: TGTGCCAGCTCACAGGACAGGGGGCTCCAAGAGACCCAGTACTTC. Translating it yields CASSQDRGLQETQYF.

The rearrangement links TRBV6-5 to TRBJ1-2; D perhaps matches TRBD1 (6 bases). Trimming pared 6 bases from V and 8 bases from J, leaving 16 bases between. CDR3 length: 13 residues. The germline V gene encodes CDR1 MNHEY and CDR2 SVGAGI. The CDR3 nucleotides are TGTGCCAGCAGAAAACAGGGTTTGGCGGGCTACACCTTC. Translated, it gives CASRKQGLAGYTF.

This clone was seen just once. This chain connects TRBV27 to TRBJ2-5, with a possible D match to TRBD1 (6 bases). Germline lookup yields CDR1 MNHEY and CDR2 SMNVEV (reference sequence). Between the trimmed V and J ends, which lost 6 bases and 2 bases, there was a span of 16 bases. The CDR3 is made up of 15 amino acids. The CDR3 bases are TGTGCCAGCAGATATCTAGGGGGTGGGCAAGAGACCCAGTACTTC. Residues: CASRYLGGGQETQYF.

The CDR3 nucleotides read TGTGCCAGCAGTCCGTACAGGATCCTTTTGAACGAGCAGTACTTC. As protein: CASSPYRILLNEQYF. This chain joins TRBV27 and TRBJ2-7; tentative D call: TRBD1 (5 bases). CDR1 is MNHEY and CDR2 is SMNVEV in the germline V gene (reference sequence). V gave up 5 bases and J gave up 5 bases, with 19 bases separating them. This CDR3 comprises 15 residues.

This rearrangement joins TRBV18 to TRBJ2-7; 9 bases align to TRBD2. This CDR3 is 16 amino acids long. Trimming took 8 bases from V and 6 from J; bases not matched to a gene: 17. Germline CDR1 KGHSH, CDR2 LQKENI. The CDR3 protein is CASRLQGTSLDSEQYF. CDR3 DNA sequence: TGTGCCAGCCGACTACAAGGGACTAGCCTTGATAGCGAGCAGTACTTC.

A few counts support this clone. V and J are TRBV7-9 and TRBJ2-3; 10 bases align to TRBD2. Per the germline V gene, CDR1 is SEHNR and CDR2 is FQNEAQ (reference sequence). The junction had 0 bases not matched to a gene; V was cut back by 9 bases and J by 0 bases. This CDR3 region has 13 residues. This chain's CDR3 is CARAGGSTDTQYF. In DNA, the CDR3 is TGTGCCAGAGCGGGAGGGAGCACAGATACGCAGTATTTT.

This clone has a single count. The V gene is TRBV5-1, the J gene TRBJ1-3, with D perhaps TRBD1 (5 bases). The CDR3 extends over 16 amino acids. V was clipped by 1 base and J by 5 bases, with 16 bases between them. Germline V gene data show CDR1 as SGHRS and CDR2 as YFSETQ. The CDR3 sequence: CASSLQPAGGRNTIYF. Written as DNA, the CDR3 is TGCGCCAGCAGCTTGCAACCCGCGGGGGGGAGAAACACCATATATTTT.

To note about this clone: Germline and junction disagree at one end, which may indicate a read error. The gene calls are TRBV19 and TRBJ1-1; D is undetermined. CDR3 length: 15 residues. Germline V CDR1 and CDR2: LNHDA, SQIVND (reference sequence). The CDR3 loop reads CASSVDVLGNTEAFF. The CDR3 bases are TGTGCCAGTAGTGTAGACGTGCTCGGTAACACTGAAGCTTTCTTT.

The chain combines TRBV13 with TRBJ2-7, with a possible D match to TRBD1 (5 bases). The CDR3 totals 14 residues. V was pared by 6 bases and J by 2 bases, with 14 bases between. The germline CDR1 and CDR2 sequences are PRHDT and FYEKMQ (reference sequence). CDR3 DNA sequence: TGTGCCAGCAGACCCTCCCCAGGGACCTACGAGCAGTACTTC. Amino acids: CASRPSPGTYEQYF.

This chain connects TRBV6-5 to TRBJ2-3, with a possible D match to TRBD2 (6 bases). The CDR3 is made up of 15 amino acids. Germline V CDR1 and CDR2: MNHEY, SVGAGI. Deletions cut 2 bases from V and 1 base from J, with 10 bases between. The CDR3 DNA reads TGTGCCAGCAGTTACGGGGGGATGCGCACAGATACGCAGTATTTT. This codes for CASSYGGMRTDTQYF.

This chain links TRBV3-1 (or the pseudogene TRBV3-2) with TRBJ2-3, with 8 nucleotides matching TRBD2. Germline CDR1 and CDR2: LGHDT and YNNKEL (reference sequence). This CDR3 comprises 16 residues. J gave up 1 base and V 3 bases, and 6 bases lay outside the gene matches. Written as DNA, the CDR3 is TGTGCCAGCAGCCAGGGGACTAGTCTTGGCACAGATACGCAGTATTTT. It translates to CASSQGTSLGTDTQYF.

This clone was observed a handful of times. V gene TRBV19 combines with J gene TRBJ1-6, with D unclear. V was shortened by 8 bases and J by 8 bases, with 19 bases between the two germline ends. Germline lookup yields CDR1 LNHDA and CDR2 SQIVND (reference sequence). The CDR3 has 15 residues. The CDR3 is CASSPPGRLDSPLHF. The CDR3 DNA reads as TGTGCCAGTTCCCCTCCGGGGAGATTGGATTCACCCCTCCACTTT. The full variable domain, completed using reference TRBV19 and TRBJ1-6, is DGGITQSPKYLFRKEGQNVTLSCEQNLNHDAMYWYRQDPGQGLRLIYYSQIVNDFQKGDIAEGYSVSREKKESFPLTVTSAQKNPTAFYLCASSPPGRLDSPLHFGNGTRLTVT.

V usage is TRBV19 and J usage is TRBJ2-1; D perhaps matches TRBD1 (6 bases). With 3 bases removed from V and 6 bases from J, the gap between germline ends came to 15 bases. This CDR3 is 15 amino acids long. Germline CDR1 reads LNHDA; CDR2 reads SQIVND (reference sequence). CDR3 bases: TGTGCCAGTAGTATTAAGTGGCTAGGGGGCAATGAGCAGTTCTTC. Protein product: CASSIKWLGGNEQFF.

The rearrangement links TRBV18 to TRBJ2-1; TRBD1 might be the D (6 bases). The CDR3 runs to 14 residues. With 6 bases removed from V and 3 bases from J, the gap between germline ends came to 12 bases. Looked up from germline, CDR1 is KGHSH and CDR2 is LQKENI. The CDR3 DNA follows: TGTGCCAGCTCCCCTCGACAGGACTACAATGAGCAGTTCTTC. Translation: CASSPRQDYNEQFF.

The chain joins TRBV29-1 to TRBJ2-1, with 9 bases fitting TRBD1. The CDR3 sequence is 14 residues long. V lost 7 bases and J lost 6; bases outside the gene matches: 10. Germline V lookup: CDR1 SQVTM, CDR2 ANQGSEA. CDR3 nucleotides: TGCAGCGCCCTCGGGACAGGGTCGGGCAATGAGCAGTTCTTC. This sequence encodes CSALGTGSGNEQFF.